The sequence of this T cell receptor beta chain was determined in a study of metastatic and nonmetastatic thyroid tumors. The V and J ends lost 4 bases and 1 base, in that order; junction bases with no gene match: 7. From germline, CDR1 is MNHNS and CDR2 SASEGT. The CDR3 has 17 amino acids. There were no patients who had received any treatment before thyroid surgery. This clone has at least ten counts. TCRdb reassembled clones from the PCR reads with MiXCR. The sample gives about 92,000 clones, more than 13% of which show up once; 3.6% is in the top ten. This clonotype was sampled from a female donor with papillary thyroid cancer or a benign thyroid nodule (not recorded which). Some clones in this sample may be carry-over from other donors' samples. What was sequenced was blood. The rearrangement uses TRBV6-1 and TRBJ2-1; 10 bases align to TRBD2. CDR3 sequence: CASSARVSGGSYNEQFF. The CDR3 coding sequence is TGTGCCAGCAGTGCCAGGGTTAGCGGGGGGTCCTACAATGAGCAGTTCTTC.